The 24 T cell receptor beta chains listed next were all sequenced from one sample in a study of T cells generated in artificial thymic organoids. TCRalpha and TCRbeta libraries were amplified separately by semi-nested PCR with TRAC or TRBC reverse primers. TCRdb analysed the 5' RACE reads with MiXCR anew, one entry per CDR3 protein. The sample carries around 5,600 distinct CDR3 sequences, more than 30% recorded once. Material for sequencing was naive CD8+ T cells from blood. Subset specified: CD3+TCRalphabeta+CD8SP T cells; for blood, CD45RO-CCR7+ naive CD8+ T cells. The receptors derive from a human donor who gave cord blood stem cells for thymic organoid culture, a cardiac surgery patient who gave postnatal thymus, or a blood donor (not recorded which).

On this clonotype itself: At one end the junction does not follow the germline gene, possibly because of a read error. The V gene is TRBV29-1, the J gene TRBJ2-1; D assignment may be TRBD1 or TRBD2 (5 bases each). The CDR3 has 16 residues. The germline CDR1 and CDR2 sequences are SQVTM and ANQGSEA. This chain's CDR3 is CSVEDVEGSSYNEQLF. The CDR3 DNA is TGCAGCGTTGAAGATGTTGAGGGGAGCTCCTACAATGAGCAGCTCTTC.

This chain connects TRBV20-1 to TRBJ2-7; D remains ambiguous. The germline CDR1 and CDR2 sequences are DFQATT and SNEGSKA (reference sequence). CDR3 size: 14 residues. V was trimmed by 0 bases and J by 0 bases, leaving 9 bases between them. CDR3: CSAREGFSSYEQYF. The CDR3 nucleotides read TGCAGTGCTAGAGAGGGGTTTAGCTCCTACGAGCAGTACTTC.

This clonotype turned up a few times. The chain links TRBV27 to TRBJ2-5; D not resolved. Trimming stripped 0 bases from V and 1 base from J, with 9 bases between. This CDR3 region has 15 residues. Germline V gene sequence: CDR1 MNHEY, CDR2 SMNVEV (reference sequence). The CDR3 DNA sequence: TGTGCCAGCAGTTTATCGAACCGGGTCCAAGAGACCCAGTACTTC. It yields the protein CASSLSNRVQETQYF.

The V gene is TRBV12-3 or TRBV12-4, the J gene TRBJ2-1; 11 bases agree with TRBD2. This CDR3 spans 15 amino acids. With 7 bases clipped from V and 10 bases from J, the junction kept 12 bases outside the gene matches. CDR3 sequence reads: CASTPGLADYGEQFF. The CDR3 DNA reads as TGTGCCAGCACCCCGGGACTAGCGGATTACGGGGAGCAGTTCTTC.

In its sample, this clonotype is medium-sized. The chain joins TRBV19 to TRBJ1-1; the D gene is possibly TRBD1 (5 bases). This CDR3 has 16 amino acids. Germline CDR1 LNHDA, CDR2 SQIVND (reference sequence). V was clipped by 4 bases and J by 3 bases, with 18 bases between them. The CDR3 here is CASSTGTVVFDTEAFF. In nucleotides, the CDR3 is TGTGCCAGTAGTACTGGGACTGTCGTTTTTGACACTGAAGCTTTCTTT.

The chain recombines TRBV25-1 with TRBJ2-2; tentative D call: TRBD1 (6 bases). The germline gives CDR1 MGHDK, CDR2 SYGVNS. Trimming left V 2 bases short and J 4 bases short, with 17 bases between. The CDR3 contains 17 residues. In DNA, the CDR3 is TGTGCCAGCAGTGAAGCCGGGACAATCTTCGGCACCGGGGAGCTGTTTTTT. Translated: CASSEAGTIFGTGELFF.

In the case of this clonotype: This may stem from a read error, because a much larger clone lies one nucleotide away. The genes are TRBV12-3 or TRBV12-4 and TRBJ1-1, with D perhaps TRBD1 (5 bases). The CDR3 is made up of 14 amino acids. As DNA, the CDR3 is TGTGCCAGCAGTGCGGGGCACATGAACACTGGAGCTTTCTTT. Translated, it gives CASSAGHMNTGAFF.

By sample share, this clonotype is medium-sized (0.01 to 0.1%). The chain links TRBV4-1 to TRBJ1-1; D not certain. V was cut by 1 base and J by 0 bases, with 9 bases left in between. CDR3 length: 15 residues. In germline, CDR1 is MGHRA, CDR2 YSYEKL. CDR3 nucleotides: TGCGCCAGCAGCCAAGTGGACCACATGAACACTGAAGCTTTCTTT. Encoded protein: CASSQVDHMNTEAFF.

The table lists this clonotype with a few counts. This chain links TRBV5-6 with TRBJ2-7; D ambiguous. Trimming removed 1 base at V and 3 bases at J, with 2 bases between. The CDR3 covers 11 residues. Germline lookup yields CDR1 SGHDT and CDR2 YYEEEE. DNA for the CDR3: TGTGCCAGCAGCTTGCGCTACGAGCAGTACTTC. This gives the protein CASSLRYEQYF.

The V and J genes are TRBV20-1 and TRBJ2-2; 7 positions agree with TRBD2. The ends lost 3 bases at V and 1 base at J; junction bases unmatched: 5. The CDR3 consists of 15 residues. CDR1 is DFQATT and CDR2 is SNEGSKA in the germline V gene (reference sequence). CDR3 DNA: TGCAGTGCTAGGATTCTAGCGGAGAACACCGGGGAGCTGTTTTTT. It specifies CSARILAENTGELFF.

This clonotype is labeled as large. The genes are TRBV25-1 and TRBJ1-1; possible D gene TRBD1, 5 bases. Trimming shortened V by 5 bases and J by 1 base, and 8 bases separated the two germline ends. The CDR3 covers 13 residues. CDR1 and CDR2 (germline): MGHDK, SYGVNS. The CDR3 here is CASSLQENTEAFF. CDR3 bases: TGTGCCAGCAGTTTACAGGAGAACACTGAAGCTTTCTTT.

This clonotype was seen a handful of times. The chain is built from TRBV27 and TRBJ2-1; D possibly corresponds to TRBD2 (5 bases). This CDR3 is built from 13 residues. V was pared by 2 bases and J by 8 bases, with 10 bases between. CDR1 and CDR2 (germline): MNHEY, SMNVEV (reference sequence). The DNA of the CDR3 is TGTGCCAGCAGTTTACTAGCCTCCGATGAGCAGTTCTTC. It translates to CASSLLASDEQFF.

By share, this clonotype counts as medium-sized (0.01 to 0.1%). V is TRBV5-1 and J is TRBJ1-2; D possibly corresponds to TRBD1 (5 bases). Trimming stripped 0 bases from V and 8 bases from J, with 17 bases between. This CDR3 spans 15 amino acids. CDR1 SGHRS and CDR2 YFSETQ come from the germline V gene. The CDR3 DNA is TGCGCCAGCAGCTTGGTATTAGAGGGGCTCGACGGCTACACCTTC. It encodes CASSLVLEGLDGYTF. Variable domain in full (rest from reference TRBV5-1 and TRBJ1-2): KAGVTQTPRYLIKTRGQQVTLSCSPISGHRSVSWYQQTPGQGLQFLFEYFSETQRNKGNFPGRFSGRQFSNSRSEMNVSTLELGDSALYLCASSLVLEGLDGYTFGSGTRLTVV.

This clonotype is deemed medium-sized. V and J are TRBV7-9 and TRBJ1-2, with 7 bases aligning to TRBD1. The CDR3 has 14 residues. Germline V lookup: CDR1 SEHNR, CDR2 FQNEAQ (reference sequence). With V trimmed by 0 bases and J by 5 bases, 3 bases remained unmatched. The CDR3 DNA reads TGTGCCAGCAGCTTAGCCTCAGGGGGATATGGCTACACCTTC. Amino acid sequence: CASSLASGGYGYTF.

CDR3: CASSLTLAGGPGRTDTQYF. The CDR3 nucleotides read TGTGCCAGCAGTTTGACACTAGCGGGAGGGCCAGGGAGGACAGATACGCAGTATTTT. The gene calls are TRBV27 and TRBJ2-3; 13 bases fit TRBD2. CDR3 size: 19 residues. J lost 3 bases, V lost 3 bases, and 12 bases had no gene match. CDR1 and CDR2 from the germline V gene are MNHEY and SMNVEV (reference sequence).

The V call is TRBV5-6, the J call TRBJ1-1, with D perhaps matching TRBD1 (6 bases). The V gene lost 3 bases and the J gene lost 6 bases, with 12 bases spanning the gap. This CDR3 contains 13 residues. Germline values: CDR1 SGHDT, CDR2 YYEEEE. Here the CDR3 reads CASSYEGGSEAFF. CDR3 sequence (DNA): TGTGCCAGCAGCTACGAGGGGGGGTCTGAAGCTTTCTTT.

This clonotype is medium-sized (0.01 to 0.1%) within its sample. The rearrangement uses TRBV10-1 and TRBJ2-5; no reliable D call. The CDR3 has 18 amino acids. The V end lost 0 bases, the J end lost 4 bases, and 21 bases lay between the germline ends. Germline V CDR1 and CDR2: WNHNN, SYGVQD (reference sequence). CDR3 sequence: CASSESNSGPGWVETQYF. In nucleotides, the CDR3 is TGCGCCAGCAGTGAGTCGAATTCCGGGCCCGGATGGGTAGAGACCCAGTACTTC.

Within the sample, this clonotype is medium-sized. The chain is built from TRBV27 and TRBJ2-7; D perhaps matches TRBD2 (6 bases). V was cut by 3 bases and J by 3 bases, with 9 bases left in between. From germline, CDR1 is MNHEY and CDR2 SMNVEV (reference sequence). The CDR3 has 13 amino acids. The CDR3 sequence is CASSFVGGYEQYF. The CDR3, as DNA: TGTGCCAGCAGTTTTGTCGGGGGCTACGAGCAGTACTTC.

The chain combines TRBV29-1 with TRBJ2-3, with D possibly matching TRBD2 (7 bases). The V end was cut by 7 bases, the J end by 0 bases, with 14 bases between. The CDR3 has 14 amino acids. Germline CDR1 SQVTM, CDR2 ANQGSEA. CDR3 amino acids: CSGAEGGSTDTQYF. The CDR3 region has the DNA TGCAGCGGGGCCGAGGGGGGGAGCACAGATACGCAGTATTTT.

The chain employs TRBV11-2 and TRBJ2-4; the D is unclear. The V gene's germline CDR1 is SGHAT and CDR2 FQNNGV. The V and J ends lost 5 bases and 0 bases respectively, with 14 bases between them. The CDR3 covers 16 residues. DNA of the CDR3: TGTGCCAGCAGCCAACCCGCAGCTTCAGCCAAAAACATTCAGTACTTC. Translating it yields CASSQPAASAKNIQYF.

The chain has TRBV4-1 and TRBJ1-5, with 10 bases fitting TRBD1. This CDR3 contains 13 residues. Germline CDR1 is MGHRA and CDR2 is YSYEKL. Unmatched junction bases numbered 6, after V lost 10 bases and J lost 6 bases. CDR3 DNA: TGCGCCATACCGGGACAGGGGTCTCAGCCCCAGCATTTT. This gives the protein CAIPGQGSQPQHF.

By proportion, this clonotype is medium-sized (0.01 to 0.1%). J is TRBJ2-5 and V is TRBV29-1; 13 nucleotides match TRBD2. V shed 6 bases and J 1 base; nucleotides not matched to a gene: 5. This CDR3 spans 15 amino acids. In germline, CDR1 is SQVTM, CDR2 ANQGSEA. The CDR3, as DNA: TGCAGCGTCCCGGGACTAGCGGGGACCCAAGAGACCCAGTACTTC. Protein sequence: CSVPGLAGTQETQYF.

The chain combines TRBV12-3 or TRBV12-4 with TRBJ2-1; TRBD2 matches 7 bases. This CDR3 spans 18 amino acids. V shed 1 base and J 0 bases; nucleotides not matched to a gene: 9. The CDR3 DNA is TGTGCCAGCAGTTTAGTCCTTTTGGGGGGGAGCTCCTACAATGAGCAGTTCTTC. Protein: CASSLVLLGGSSYNEQFF.

In its sample, this clonotype is medium-sized (0.01 to 0.1%). CDR3 in amino acids: CASSLWSEGFDTQYF. The CDR3 DNA reads as TGTGCCAGCAGTTTATGGTCTGAGGGTTTCGATACGCAGTATTTT. The chain links TRBV28 to TRBJ2-3, with D possibly TRBD2 on 5 matching bases. In germline, CDR1 is MDHEN, CDR2 SYDVKM. The CDR3 contains 15 residues. Trimming took off 0 bases at V and 6 bases at J, with 13 bases between the two ends.